The clone carrying this T cell receptor (beta chain) appeared a single time. The sample is drawn from a study of cytomegalovirus exposure and HLA in healthy donors. PCR used 60 Vbeta primers and 13 Jbeta primers. Produced via immunoSEQ multiplex PCR; TCRdb's table is partial and in-frame only. The sample yields 150,000 to 200,000 clones, 70% to 90% seen once. The CDR3 spans 13 residues. With V trimmed by 8 bases and J by 4 bases, 7 bases remained unmatched. From germline, CDR1 is SGHAT and CDR2 FQNNGV. This receptor was obtained from a man younger than 35 in good health and CMV-seropositive. This chain connects TRBV11-2 to TRBJ1-1; TRBD1 agrees at 7 bases. Sequences were obtained from PBMCs. The CDR3: CASAPDRSTEAFF. CDR3 DNA: TGTGCCAGCGCCCCGGACAGGAGCACTGAAGCTTTCTTT.